The T cell receptor beta chain under discussion was sequenced for a study of blood T cells in healthy people across ages. Study results and caveats: Correlation between TCR beta diversity and naive T cell percentage was strong. Greater diversity and more naive CD4+ cells were seen in long-lived donors than in aged donors. CMV infection status of these donors was not known.

A second roughly 7 to 11 cycle PCR used barcoded and J-beta primers. TCRdb recomputed calls from the 5' RACE reads with MiXCR, one row per CDR3 protein. The data show hundreds of thousands of distinct CDR3 sequences, over 45% seen once. This CDR3 contains 18 residues. Trimming removed 0 bases from V and 2 bases from J, with 17 bases in between. Healthy individuals of Caucasian origin from Russia, aged 6 to 90, served as donors. A word on this clonotype: Its cognate antigen is unknown.

The chain uses TRBV6-7 and TRBJ1-5; tentatively, D is TRBD1 (6 bases). TRBV6-7 is sorted into the ORF group, with uncertain function. The sample consisted of blood. The sequence was collected from a woman aged 60-75 years in good health. This CDR3 is CASSYSRQVERGNQPQHF. CDR3 DNA: TGTGCCAGCAGTTACTCGCGACAGGTTGAAAGGGGCAATCAGCCCCAGCATTTT.